This entry lists 2 T cell receptor beta chains sequenced from one sample in a study of blood T cell repertoires in COVID-19. Only in-frame clones appear in the TCRdb table, and some are missing; sequencing was by immunoSEQ multiplex PCR. The sample lists about 330,000 clones; about 87% were seen once. The sequencing sample was made of PBMCs or T cells enriched from blood (not recorded which). The receptors were gathered from a woman in her twenties or thirties who had recovered from COVID-19.

This chain joins TRBV5-6 and TRBJ2-1; the D gene is possibly TRBD2 (5 bases). V lost 4 bases to trimming and J lost 5 bases, with 19 bases between them. This CDR3 contains 16 residues. Germline V gene data show CDR1 as SGHDT and CDR2 as YYEEEE. The CDR3 is CASSRSTGKWDNEQFF. CDR3 nucleotides: TGTGCCAGCAGCCGTTCCACGGGAAAGTGGGACAATGAGCAGTTCTTC.

This clone was detected once. V gene TRBV19 combines with J gene TRBJ1-2; TRBD1 agrees at 9 bases. Germline V lookup: CDR1 LNHDA, CDR2 SQIVND (reference sequence). V was pared by 5 bases and J by 3 bases, with 10 bases of the junction left unmatched. CDR3 size: 16 residues. CDR3 in DNA: TGTGCCAGTAGTCCATACACAGGGGGCAGCGACTATGGCTACACCTTC. This codes for CASSPYTGGSDYGYTF.